The next 32 T cell receptor beta chains were all read from a single sample in a study of regulatory T cells in long-lasting Graves disease. In building TCR beta libraries, iRepertoire HTBI primers were used together with Arm-PCR of CDR3 regions. Using its own MiXCR run on the multiplex PCR reads, TCRdb lists one record per CDR3 protein. This sample carries under 500,000 distinct CDR3 sequences, roughly 20% of them seen once, and the ten largest clones take 7.8%. The time point was: persistent/refractory GD, antithyroid drugs over 5 years with positive TRAb. PBMC-derived RNA was used for the TCR library. The specimen comprised peripheral blood mononuclear cells (PBMCs), sampled when the disease was refractory, from a patient treated with antithyroid drugs. The source of these receptors is a female donor with Graves disease.

V gene TRBV6-1 combines with J gene TRBJ2-2, with a possible D match to TRBD2 (5 bases). V lost 10 bases, J lost 2 bases, and 14 bases lay in between. The CDR3 runs 14 residues. Germline values: CDR1 MNHNS, CDR2 SASEGT. The CDR3 DNA sequence: TGTGCCACCCGTGAGCGGTATAACACCGGGGAGCTGTTTTTT. This sequence encodes CATRERYNTGELFF.

This clonotype has a count of ten or more. The chain carries TRBV6-1 and TRBJ1-5; TRBD1 is a possible D gene (6 bases). Trimming took 4 bases from V and 4 from J, leaving 11 bases between them. CDR3 length: 14 residues. Germline CDR1 MNHNS, CDR2 SASEGT. CDR3 region: CASSAGDVNQPQHF. The DNA for the CDR3 is TGTGCCAGCAGTGCAGGGGATGTGAATCAGCCCCAGCATTTT.

The rearrangement links TRBV30 to TRBJ1-1; tentative D call: TRBD1 (6 bases). The CDR3 loop spans 11 amino acids. CDR1 and CDR2 (germline): GTSNPN, SVGIG (reference sequence). The V and J ends lost 0 bases and 10 bases respectively, with 9 bases between them. CDR3 bases: TGTGCCTGGAGTGTAGGGGGTACAGCTTTCTTT. Its protein product is CAWSVGGTAFF.

This clonotype came up many times. The CDR3: CASSSFTYEQYF. CDR3 in DNA: TGTGCCAGCAGTTCCTTTACCTACGAGCAGTACTTC. The chain combines TRBV28 with TRBJ2-7; D is undetermined. This CDR3 is built from 12 residues. Germline assignment: CDR1 MDHEN and CDR2 SYDVKM. V was trimmed by 4 bases and J by 2 bases, leaving 6 bases between them.

The chain recombines TRBV7-2 with TRBJ1-4, with D maybe TRBD1 (6 bases). CDR3 length: 13 amino acids. V was shortened by 3 bases and J by 8 bases, with 10 bases between the two germline ends. The V gene's germline CDR1 is SGHTA and CDR2 FQGNSA. The CDR3 spells CASSFTGKEKLFF. The CDR3 DNA is TGTGCCAGCAGCTTTACAGGGAAAGAAAAACTGTTTTTT.

This clonotype was recorded at least ten times. This chain links TRBV18 with TRBJ1-1; no clear D. The ends were cut back, 3 bases at V and 5 bases at J, with 13 bases in the middle. Germline V gene sequence: CDR1 KGHSH, CDR2 LQKENI. The CDR3 has 14 amino acids. In DNA form, the CDR3 reads TGTGCCAGCTCACCTGCGGAATATGGGACTGAAGCTTTCTTT. As protein: CASSPAEYGTEAFF.

In this sample, this clonotype turned up many times. V gene TRBV18 combines with J gene TRBJ2-5; the D is unclear. The CDR3 totals 13 residues. CDR1 and CDR2 from the germline V gene are KGHSH and LQKENI. V was shortened by 3 bases and J by 5 bases, with 10 bases between the two germline ends. The CDR3 protein is CASSPDTQETQYF. Here the CDR3 DNA reads TGTGCCAGCTCACCTGACACCCAGGAGACCCAGTACTTC.

This clonotype has ten or more counts. V gene TRBV7-2 combines with J gene TRBJ2-5, with no clear D. The CDR3 spans 14 residues. The germline V gene has CDR1 SGHTA and CDR2 FQGNSA. Trimming cost V 5 bases and J 0 bases, with 10 bases left between them. CDR3 in amino acids: CASSTDSYQETQYF. In DNA, the CDR3 is TGTGCCAGCAGCACTGACTCTTACCAAGAGACCCAGTACTTC.

In this sample, this clonotype turned up once. The chain recombines TRBV7-9 with TRBJ2-5; 9 positions match TRBD1. After removal of 5 bases from V and 4 bases from J, the junction contained 14 bases not matched to a gene. Germline lookup yields CDR1 SEHNR and CDR2 FQNEAQ (reference sequence). CDR3 length equals 17 residues. CDR3: CASSMGQGWRDRETQYF. The CDR3 DNA reads TGTGCCAGCAGCATGGGACAGGGATGGAGGGATCGAGAGACCCAGTACTTC.

This clonotype occurred many times. The rearrangement uses TRBV7-9 and TRBJ1-2; D gene ambiguous. The V and J ends lost 5 bases and 1 base respectively, with 14 bases between them. The V gene's germline CDR1 is SEHNR and CDR2 FQNEAQ (reference sequence). The CDR3 covers 15 residues. The chain's CDR3 is CASSETRLLNYGYTF. The CDR3 DNA follows: TGTGCCAGCAGCGAGACACGACTTCTTAACTATGGCTACACCTTC.

This clonotype was picked up many times. The chain is built from TRBV27 and TRBJ1-6; unclear D gene. This CDR3 region has 15 residues. Trimming left V 0 bases short and J 7 bases short, with 10 bases between. CDR1 is MNHEY and CDR2 is SMNVEV in the germline V gene (reference sequence). The CDR3 nucleotides read TGTGCCAGCAGTTTATCGTTCACTTGGAATTCACCCCTCCACTTT. Translation: CASSLSFTWNSPLHF.

The V gene is TRBV29-1, the J gene TRBJ1-3; D is undetermined. CDR3 length: 15 amino acids. With 2 bases removed from V and 3 bases from J, the gap between germline ends came to 14 bases. Germline V gene sequence: CDR1 SQVTM, CDR2 ANQGSEA. The CDR3 loop reads CSVERAGLYGNTIYF. The CDR3 DNA reads as TGCAGCGTTGAACGTGCAGGCTTATATGGAAACACCATATATTTT.

The chain joins TRBV14 to TRBJ2-1; D call uncertain. This CDR3 is built from 16 residues. Trimming took off 4 bases at V and 5 bases at J, with 18 bases between the two ends. The germline gives CDR1 SGHDN, CDR2 FVKESK. Here the CDR3 reads CASSRYNAPPNNEQFF. The CDR3 DNA reads as TGTGCCAGCAGCCGTTATAACGCGCCCCCTAACAATGAGCAGTTCTTC.

This clonotype was counted between two and nine times. The CDR3 DNA follows: TGTGCCAGTAGTGTCGGACAGGGGGCTATATACGAGCAGTACTTC. It translates to CASSVGQGAIYEQYF. V gene TRBV19 combines with J gene TRBJ2-7; 11 bases agree with TRBD1. CDR3 size: 15 residues. V lost 5 bases to trimming and J lost 4 bases; unmatched junction nucleotides: 7. The germline V gene has CDR1 LNHDA and CDR2 SQIVND (reference sequence).

The chain is built from TRBV6-5 and TRBJ2-2; TRBD2 matches at 11 bases. Trimming took 2 bases from V and 1 from J; bases not matched to a gene: 3. Germline CDR1 is MNHEY and CDR2 is SVGAGI. The CDR3 length is 17 residues. The CDR3 DNA follows: TGTGCCAGCAGTTACCTGACTAGCGGGAAGAACACCGGGGAGCTGTTTTTT. This encodes CASSYLTSGKNTGELFF.

The chain has TRBV5-1 and TRBJ2-3, with 14 bases matching TRBD2. This CDR3 region has 17 residues. CDR1 and CDR2 from the germline V gene are SGHRS and YFSETQ. V was clipped by 5 bases and J by 1 base; unmatched bases: 6. The CDR3 loop is CASRRLAGGIRTDTQYF. The CDR3, as DNA: TGCGCCAGCAGGAGACTAGCGGGAGGGATTCGCACAGATACGCAGTATTTT.

As regards this clonotype: It may be a read error: a sequence one base away is much more abundant. The rearrangement joins TRBV6-1 to TRBJ2-3; D is unresolved. V was cut by 2 bases and J by 0 bases, with 12 bases left in between. Germline CDR1 and CDR2: MNHNS and SASEGT. The CDR3 totals 16 residues. DNA for the CDR3: TGTGCCAGCAGTGAAATTGCAGGTGGGAGCACAGATACGCAGTATTTT. It is translated as CASSEIAGGSTDTQYF.

This clonotype was seen just once. The V call is TRBV7-6, the J call TRBJ2-2, with TRBD2 matching over 8 bases. With V trimmed by 2 bases and J by 5 bases, 4 bases remained unmatched. This CDR3 is 15 amino acids long. Germline values: CDR1 SGHVS, CDR2 FNYEAQ. The CDR3 spells CASSLSAGATGELFF. The CDR3 nucleotides read TGTGCCAGCAGCTTATCAGCGGGAGCTACCGGGGAGCTGTTTTTT. The full variable domain, rest sourced from reference TRBV7-6 and TRBJ2-2, is GAGVSQSPRYKVTKRGQDVALRCDPISGHVSLYWYRQALGQGPEFLTYFNYEAQQDKSGLPNDRFSAERPEGSISTLTIQRTEQRDSAMYRCASSLSAGATGELFFGEGSRLTVL.

A few counts support this clonotype. This chain uses TRBV5-4 with TRBJ2-5, with TRBD2 identical over 9 bases. The CDR3 is 16 amino acids. Germline loops: CDR1 SGHNT, CDR2 YYREEE (reference sequence). Unmatched junction bases numbered 12, after V lost 4 bases and J lost 5 bases. CDR3 coding DNA: TGTGCCAGCAGCCGGCCCTCTAGCGGGACGTCTGAGACCCAGTACTTC. It yields the protein CASSRPSSGTSETQYF.

At least ten counts were recorded for this clonotype. The V and J genes are TRBV28 and TRBJ1-3; D is uncertain. Deletions cut 4 bases from V and 0 bases from J, with 16 bases between. The CDR3 totals 17 residues. Germline V gene data show CDR1 as MDHEN and CDR2 as SYDVKM. The CDR3, as DNA: TGTGCCAGCAGTTCCGACCTTTCCAGCTACTCTGGAAACACCATATATTTT. As protein: CASSSDLSSYSGNTIYF.

Worth noting for this clonotype: The junction departs from the called germline gene at one end, perhaps through a read error. This CDR3 is CASSFKSVGTDTRYF. As DNA, the CDR3 is TGTGCCAGCAGCTTCAAATCAGTAGGCACGGATACGCGGTATTTT. V is TRBV7-2 and J is TRBJ2-3; no clear D. Germline V gives CDR1 SGHTA, CDR2 FQGNSA. This CDR3 has 15 amino acids.

This clonotype was seen ten or more times. V and J are TRBV20-1 and TRBJ2-5; D unclear. The germline gives CDR1 DFQATT, CDR2 SNEGSKA (reference sequence). The CDR3 extends over 15 amino acids. Trimming cost V 0 bases and J 4 bases, with 15 bases left between them. CDR3 bases: TGCAGTGCTAGAGATCCGGCTACTCGTGGAGAGACCCAGTACTTC. Its protein is CSARDPATRGETQYF.

This clonotype came up a few times. The chain has TRBV28 and TRBJ2-6; D is undetermined. Trimming shortened V by 5 bases and J by 0 bases, and 17 bases separated the two germline ends. This CDR3 comprises 18 residues. Per germline, CDR1 MDHEN and CDR2 SYDVKM. The CDR3 reads CASSRTFGRTSGANVLTF. CDR3 in DNA: TGTGCCAGCAGTCGAACGTTCGGACGGACCTCTGGGGCCAACGTCCTGACTTTC.

V and J are TRBV12-3 or TRBV12-4 and TRBJ1-2, with D perhaps TRBD1 (5 bases). The V gene lost 6 bases and the J gene lost 4 bases, with 18 bases spanning the gap. The CDR3 spans 15 residues. The CDR3 region has the DNA TGTGCCAGCAGCCAAGAAGTTGCAGGGAGCTATGGCTACACCTTC. This sequence encodes CASSQEVAGSYGYTF.

In its sample, this clonotype was seen a few times. The chain uses TRBV5-6 and TRBJ2-5; 8 positions agree with TRBD2. The CDR3 covers 14 residues. Germline CDR1 is SGHDT and CDR2 is YYEEEE. J lost 3 bases, V lost 3 bases, and 4 bases had no gene match. CDR3 protein: CASSWGLEKETQYF. The CDR3, as DNA: TGTGCCAGCAGCTGGGGACTAGAGAAAGAGACCCAGTACTTC.

This clonotype turned up a few times. The chain is built from TRBV12-3 or TRBV12-4 and TRBJ1-5; weak D call: TRBD1 (5 bases). Between the trimmed V and J ends, which lost 3 bases and 1 base, there was a span of 19 bases. The length of the CDR3 is 18 residues. The chain's CDR3 is CASSFAVYGGRSNQPQHF. For the CDR3, the DNA is TGTGCCAGCAGTTTTGCAGTCTACGGGGGGAGGAGCAATCAGCCCCAGCATTTT.

The rearrangement links TRBV9 to TRBJ1-4; D gene unclear. Germline V gene data show CDR1 as SGDLS and CDR2 as YYNGEE. The CDR3 loop spans 15 amino acids. The V and J ends lost 3 bases and 5 bases respectively, with 14 bases between them. The CDR3 sequence is CASSDASYGNEKLFF. CDR3 bases: TGTGCCAGCAGCGACGCCTCTTATGGGAATGAAAAACTGTTTTTT.

This clonotype has just one count. The rearrangement joins TRBV14 to TRBJ2-1, with 9 bases lining up with TRBD2. The DNA end favors TRBJ2-5, so the J call may be wrong. The germline CDR1 and CDR2 sequences are SGHDN and FVKESK. CDR3 length: 16 residues. CDR3 bases: TGTGCCAGCAGCCATTTTAGCGGGAGAGGGGGTAAGACCCAGTACTTC. Translation gives CASSHFSGRGGKTQYF.

This clonotype was recorded a few times. This chain connects TRBV12-3 or TRBV12-4 to TRBJ2-1, with 10 positions matching TRBD2. The CDR3 extends over 15 amino acids. V gave up 5 bases and J gave up 8 bases; unmatched junction bases: 9. As DNA, the CDR3 is TGTGCCAGCAGTCTCCAAGCGGGAGGGCCTCATGAGCAGTTCTTC. Translated: CASSLQAGGPHEQFF.

This clonotype was observed a handful of times. The chain has TRBV29-1 and TRBJ1-1, with TRBD1 as a possible D gene (6 bases). This CDR3 is built from 12 residues. V was trimmed by 7 bases and J by 6 bases, leaving 15 bases between them. Germline lookup yields CDR1 SQVTM and CDR2 ANQGSEA. CDR3 in amino acids: CSAPQGSAEAFF. CDR3 in DNA: TGCAGCGCCCCACAGGGTTCGGCTGAAGCTTTCTTT.

This clonotype was seen at least ten times. The CDR3 coding sequence is TGTGCCAGCAGTTTGGAAGGGGTGAACACCGGGGAGCTGTTTTTT. The encoded protein is CASSLEGVNTGELFF. This chain connects TRBV6-2 or TRBV6-3 to TRBJ2-2, with D possibly TRBD1 on 5 matching bases. V lost 4 bases to trimming and J lost 1 base, with 10 bases between them. The length of the CDR3 is 15 residues. CDR1 and CDR2 (germline): MNHEY, SVGEGT.

This clonotype was observed many times. The chain employs TRBV20-1 and TRBJ2-7; unclear D gene. The CDR3 totals 13 residues. Deletions cut 0 bases from V and 6 bases from J, with 12 bases between. CDR1 and CDR2 (germline): DFQATT, SNEGSKA (reference sequence). For the CDR3, the DNA is TGCAGTGCTAGAGACATCACACCACTCGAGCAGTACTTC. Translated, it gives CSARDITPLEQYF.